This T cell receptor beta chain appears in the sequencing data of a study of molecular identifiers for immune sequencing clone quantification. Study findings and constraints: It was shown that clones above 20 RNA copies held over 99% of effector molecules, but under 1% in naive cells.

V shed 2 bases, J shed 5 bases, and the junction held 5 bases outside the gene matches. The CDR3 runs to 14 residues. Sequencing libraries of naive CD8 cells derived from approximately 20,000 to 1,000,000 sorted cells with 10%, 30% or 50% RNA. Sorting selected naive CD8 T cells with a CD8+CD4-CCR7+CD45RA+ phenotype. Previously published methods and listed TCR primers were used for the bulk TCR libraries. TCRdb analysed the PCR reads with MiXCR anew, one entry per CDR3 protein. The table records 40,000 to 50,000 distinct CDR3 sequences, roughly 21% of them present only once. At least ten counts were recorded for this clonotype. Its antigen is still unknown.

Sequenced sample: naive CD8+ T cells from blood, with Jurkat cell RNA spiked in. Specified subset: FACS-sorted CD8+CD4-CCR7+CD45RA+ naive T cells. The sequence was collected from a human donor in good health. Some libraries in this study had Jurkat cell RNA spiked in. The chain couples TRBV12-3 or TRBV12-4 to TRBJ2-7; 8 nucleotides match TRBD1. This CDR3 reads CASSLRQGSNEQYF. The CDR3, as DNA: TGTGCCAGCAGTTTACGACAGGGGTCCAACGAGCAGTACTTC.